This T cell receptor (beta chain) was identified during a study of CD8+ T cells in alopecia areata. Germline CDR1 and CDR2: SGHAT and FQDESV (reference sequence). This CDR3 is built from 14 residues. J was trimmed by 4 bases and V by 5 bases; bases with no gene match: 8. As concerns this clone: Its antigen is not known.

Study-wide results and caveats: It was observed that many expanded lesional clones persisted in scalp and blood during tofacitinib.

Specified treatment: oral pan-JAK inhibitor, 5-10 mg twice daily. It was cDNA, reverse transcribed from extracted RNA, that served as the sequencing template. Clones were read by immunoSEQ multiplex PCR, and TCRdb kept only the in-frame ones, dropping some. This table has roughly 140,000 clones, roughly four fifths appearing once. V and J are TRBV11-1 and TRBJ2-7; 7 positions agree with TRBD1. This clonotype was sampled from a human donor with alopecia areata. The sample here was CD8+ T cells sorted from blood, taken at week 4, from a patient treated with tofacitinib. DNA for the CDR3: TGTGCCAGCAGCCCCCGGGACAGAATGTACGAGCAGTACTTC. Its protein product is CASSPRDRMYEQYF.